This TCR beta chain originates from a study of blood T cell repertoires in COVID-19. At the level of the study: T cells, B-cell-depleted T cells, or PBMCs supplied cDNA or gDNA.

Authors' data handling: Estimation of nucleated cell counts was performed using reference gene primer amplification. Here immunoSEQ multiplex PCR was the method, and the copy in TCRdb shows in-frame clones only, minus some. V and J calls and clone size are given by that table; D and trimming were obtained from the DNA. The sample has approximately 75,000 clones, roughly 80% seen once. Enrollment of patients from Seattle took place during active infection, with longitudinal follow-up. There are 15 residues in the CDR3. V lost 0 bases to trimming and J lost 4 bases; unmatched junction nucleotides: 5. CDR1 is SGHRS, CDR2 YFSETQ, per germline.

Sequencing was carried out using peripheral blood. The V gene is TRBV5-1, the J gene TRBJ1-1, with 8 bases lining up with TRBD1. The receptor's source is a young man with COVID-19, enrolled during active disease. This CDR3 is CASSLAGTGSTEAFF. CDR3 in DNA: TGCGCCAGCAGCTTGGCGGGGACAGGTTCCACTGAAGCTTTCTTT.